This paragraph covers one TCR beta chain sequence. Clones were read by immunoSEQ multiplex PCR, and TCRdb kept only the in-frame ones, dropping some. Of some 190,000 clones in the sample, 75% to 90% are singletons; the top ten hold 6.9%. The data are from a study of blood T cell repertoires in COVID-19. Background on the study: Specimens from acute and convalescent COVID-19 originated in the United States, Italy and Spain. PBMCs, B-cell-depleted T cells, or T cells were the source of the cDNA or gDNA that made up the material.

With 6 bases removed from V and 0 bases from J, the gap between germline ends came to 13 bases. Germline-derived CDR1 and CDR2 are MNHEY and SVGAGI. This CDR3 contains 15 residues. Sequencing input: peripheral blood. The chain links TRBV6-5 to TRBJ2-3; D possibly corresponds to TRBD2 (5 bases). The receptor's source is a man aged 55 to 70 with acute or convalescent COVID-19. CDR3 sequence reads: CASRYNGVSTDTQYF. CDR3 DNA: TGTGCCAGCAGGTACAACGGGGTTAGCACAGATACGCAGTATTTT.